This entry features one T cell receptor (beta chain) sequence. The antigen it recognizes is unknown. Base qualities are not provided; no much larger clone lies one nucleotide away. The CDR3 contains 15 residues, cysteine and phenylalanine counted. The entry retains the CDR3 DNA only, 45 bases that are in frame from base 1. The junction carries 12 bases between V and J, which are trimmed by 4 bases and 3 bases respectively. CDR1 and CDR2 are read off the germline V gene as MNHNS and SASEGT. This record belongs to a study of CD4+ T cells in melanoma (dated by TCRdb to between 2021 and 2022). Some background on the complete study: Neoantigen-specific CD4+ T cells in human melanoma were investigated in the study.

The donors were melanoma patients. The method behind the library was the immunoSEQ multiplex PCR assay. Not all clones reach the TCRdb copy of this immuneACCESS table, which keeps in-frame sequences only. Checked studies attribute under half of the gap to unresolved V genes and leave the rest unexplained. The sample includes 11,000 or so clones, with about 72% observed a single time. Nearly 9.5% of the sample belongs to the ten largest clones. Summary of the overall study and its limitations: Diverse differentiation states were reported to be shown by neoantigen-specific CD4+ T cells in melanoma. The report described a correlation between neoantigen-specific CD4+ T cells and the function of CD8+ T cells, macrophages and B cells.

The sequenced sample consisted of cells from a culture (not recorded whether cultured in vitro). The TCR comes from a human donor with melanoma. The chain links TRBV6-1 with TRBJ2-2; perhaps TRBD1 is the D gene, with 6 bases matching. The CDR3 region: CASSVRTADTGELFF. The DNA sequence is as follows: TGTGCCAGCAGTGTCCGGACAGCTGACACCGGGGAGCTGTTTTTT.